These 29 T cell receptor beta chains came from one sample sequenced in a study of CD8 T cells in Susac syndrome (dated by TCRdb to between 2017 and 2020). The library relied on the immunoSEQ multiplex PCR assay. RNA was extracted with the RNeasy kit and 0.5 to 1 ug was reverse transcribed using random hexamers. TCRdb's own reprocessing of the public reads used fastp at Q25 and MiXCR and kept productive beta chains. Each record represents a unique CDR3 protein, reported with the most common genes and DNA among its rows. A total of about 150,000 distinct CDR3 sequences appear in this sample, about 95% of them only once. The ten largest clonotypes hold 0.14% to 0.15% of the sample. The sample consisted of CD8+ T cells from PBMCs. The receptor set was obtained from a human donor with multiple sclerosis.

The gene calls are TRBV27 and TRBJ1-1; perhaps TRBD1 as D (6 bases). Germline values: CDR1 MNHEY, CDR2 SMNVEV (reference sequence). The CDR3 runs 15 residues. Trimming shortened V by 6 bases and J by 1 base, and 15 bases separated the two germline ends. The DNA for the CDR3 is TGTGCCAGCAGCCAAGTTGGGGGCACGAACACTGAAGCTTTCTTT. It specifies CASSQVGGTNTEAFF.

V gene TRBV18 combines with J gene TRBJ2-1, with TRBD1 matching over 10 bases. CDR1 is KGHSH and CDR2 is LQKENI in the germline V gene. J gave up 5 bases and V 6 bases, and 4 bases lay outside the gene matches. The CDR3 loop spans 14 amino acids. The CDR3 DNA is TGTGCCAGCTCCGGGACAGGGGTCAACAATGAGCAGTTCTTC. This gives the protein CASSGTGVNNEQFF. Looking up the rest from reference TRBV18 and TRBJ2-1 gives the full variable domain: NAGVMQNPRHLVRRRGQEARLRCSPMKGHSHVYWYRQLPEEGLKFMVYLQKENIIDESGMPKERFSAEFPKEGPSILRIQQVVRGDSAAYFCASSGTGVNNEQFFGPGTRLTVL.

This chain links TRBV20-1 with TRBJ1-2; 7 bases are shared with TRBD1. The V gene's germline CDR1 is DFQATT and CDR2 SNEGSKA (reference sequence). The ends lost 5 bases at V and 0 bases at J; junction bases unmatched: 6. This CDR3 spans 14 amino acids. The CDR3 nucleotides are TGCAGTGCTGAACAGGGGCTAGCTAACTATGGCTACACCTTC. Translated: CSAEQGLANYGYTF.

The chain has TRBV6-2 or TRBV6-3 and TRBJ1-5; D unresolved. Germline-derived CDR1 and CDR2 are MNHEY and SVGEGT. Trimming removed 0 bases at V and 3 bases at J, with 3 bases between. The CDR3 is 13 residues long. In nucleotides, the CDR3 is TGTGCCAGCAGTTACTCGGACAATCAGCCCCAGCATTTT. Protein sequence: CASSYSDNQPQHF.

The V and J genes are TRBV9 and TRBJ1-2, with unresolved D. The CDR3 runs to 13 residues. Between the trimmed V and J ends, which lost 0 bases and 6 bases, there was a span of 9 bases. Looked up from germline, CDR1 is SGDLS and CDR2 is YYNGEE. DNA of the CDR3: TGTGCCAGCAGCGTAGGGGATTTTGATGGCTACACCTTC. Translation: CASSVGDFDGYTF.

The rearrangement links TRBV12-3 or TRBV12-4 to TRBJ2-1; tentative D call: TRBD2 (5 bases). The CDR3 has 14 amino acids. Trimming took off 7 bases at V and 4 bases at J, with 14 bases between the two ends. The CDR3 reads CASKTGDTYNEQFF. DNA of the CDR3: TGTGCCAGCAAGACCGGGGATACGTACAATGAGCAGTTCTTC.

The CDR3 here is CASGLSGTGGLTEEQYV. As DNA, the CDR3 is TGTGCTAGTGGTCTTTCCGGGACAGGGGGCCTTACGGAGGAGCAGTACGTC. The rearrangement links TRBV12-5 to TRBJ2-7, with 12 bases matching TRBD1. In germline, CDR1 is LGHNT, CDR2 FRNRAP. The J segment lost 7 bases and the V segment lost 5 bases, leaving 15 bases of the junction unmatched. There are 17 residues in the CDR3.

This clonotype was seen just once. The V gene is TRBV12-3 or TRBV12-4, the J gene TRBJ1-1; no firm D call. The CDR3 has 15 residues. Trimming left V 4 bases short and J 1 base short, with 13 bases between. CDR3 sequence reads: CASSSQQGSNTEAFF. In nucleotides, the CDR3 is TGTGCCAGCAGTTCCCAACAAGGTTCGAACACTGAAGCTTTCTTT.

This chain joins TRBV4-1 and TRBJ2-5, with D possibly matching TRBD1 (5 bases). V lost 8 bases, J lost 0 bases, and 16 bases lay in between. The CDR3 is made up of 15 amino acids. The V gene's germline CDR1 is MGHRA and CDR2 YSYEKL. CDR3 nucleotides: TGCGCCAGCCGACAAGGGCAGGGATACCAAGAGACCCAGTACTTC. Residues: CASRQGQGYQETQYF.

The gene calls are TRBV30 and TRBJ2-1, with 8 positions matching TRBD1. The CDR3 totals 15 residues. Looked up from germline, CDR1 is GTSNPN and CDR2 is SVGIG (reference sequence). The V gene end was trimmed by 5 bases and the J gene end by 7 bases; junction bases not matched to a gene: 13. CDR3 in DNA: TGTGCCTGGGATTTGGGGCAGGGGGCTAGGAATGAGCAGTTCTTC. Translation: CAWDLGQGARNEQFF.

This clonotype was counted once. The genes are TRBV7-9 and TRBJ2-1; D might be TRBD1 (7 bases). The V and J ends lost 5 bases and 0 bases respectively, with 17 bases between them. CDR1 is SEHNR, CDR2 FQNEAQ, per germline (reference sequence). The CDR3 covers 17 residues. The CDR3 DNA is TGTGCCAGCAGCCATAGTGGAGGGGGCTACTCCTACAATGAGCAGTTCTTC. Residues: CASSHSGGGYSYNEQFF.

The chain is built from TRBV20-1 and TRBJ2-3, with D possibly TRBD1 on 5 matching bases. The CDR3 spans 14 residues. The germline V and J ends were trimmed by 3 bases and 2 bases, with 12 bases remaining between them. Germline assignment: CDR1 DFQATT and CDR2 SNEGSKA (reference sequence). The CDR3 DNA follows: TGCAGTGCTAGTCTGGGGCAGCTCACAGATACGCAGTATTTT. It yields the protein CSASLGQLTDTQYF.

The chain carries TRBV20-1 and TRBJ1-2, with TRBD1 matching 12 bases. Germline V gene sequence: CDR1 DFQATT, CDR2 SNEGSKA (reference sequence). The CDR3 consists of 15 residues. Trimming cost V 2 bases and J 6 bases; bases outside gene matches: 7. CDR3 nucleotide sequence: TGCAGTGCTAGAACACCGGGACAGGGGGCCGATGGCTACACCTTC. This codes for CSARTPGQGADGYTF.

The genes are TRBV29-1 and TRBJ1-3; the D gene is possibly TRBD1 (5 bases). Germline CDR1 is SQVTM and CDR2 is ANQGSEA. The V end was cut by 6 bases, the J end by 0 bases, with 12 bases between. The CDR3 consists of 14 residues. In nucleotides, the CDR3 is TGCAGCGTACGAACGGACATCTCTGGAAACACCATATATTTT. It codes for CSVRTDISGNTIYF.

This rearrangement joins TRBV7-8 to TRBJ2-7; the match to TRBD2 covers 10 bases. The CDR3 loop spans 14 amino acids. J gave up 5 bases and V 1 base, and 2 bases lay outside the gene matches. CDR1 is SGHVS, CDR2 FQNEAQ, per germline. The CDR3: CASSLGLAGDEQYV. The DNA for the CDR3 is TGTGCCAGCAGCTTAGGGCTAGCGGGGGACGAGCAGTACGTC.

The chain is built from TRBV14 and TRBJ2-3; no reliable D call. Between the trimmed V and J ends, which lost 0 bases and 2 bases, there was a span of 9 bases. The germline CDR1 and CDR2 sequences are SGHDN and FVKESK. The CDR3 is made up of 15 amino acids. This chain's CDR3 is CASSQEPLFTDTQYF. The CDR3 region has the DNA TGTGCCAGCAGCCAAGAACCCCTCTTCACAGATACGCAGTATTTT. The full variable domain, in which reference TRBV14 and TRBJ2-3 provide the parts outside the CDR3, is EAGVTQFPSHSVIEKGQTVTLRCDPISGHDNLYWYRRVMGKEIKFLLHFVKESKQDESGMPNNRFLAERTGGTYSTLKVQPAELEDSGVYFCASSQEPLFTDTQYFGPGTRLTVL.

The rearrangement uses TRBV9 and TRBJ1-2; no definite D call. The ends were cut back, 3 bases at V and 3 bases at J, with 12 bases in the middle. The germline V gene encodes CDR1 SGDLS and CDR2 YYNGEE. The CDR3 consists of 14 residues. CDR3 nucleotides: TGTGCCAGCAGCGCTGCCGGGCCCTACTATGGCTACACCTTC. This gives the protein CASSAAGPYYGYTF.

This chain uses TRBV29-1 with TRBJ2-3; TRBD1 is a possible D gene (6 bases). V lost 4 bases, J lost 10 bases, and 12 bases lay in between. CDR1 and CDR2 from the germline V gene are SQVTM and ANQGSEA. This CDR3 comprises 11 residues. This CDR3 reads CSVVRQGPQYF. CDR3 bases: TGCAGCGTTGTAAGGCAGGGGCCGCAGTATTTT.

The chain combines TRBV7-9 with TRBJ2-1; D is possibly TRBD2 (6 bases). There are 14 residues in the CDR3. Deletions cut 7 bases from V and 0 bases from J, with 10 bases between. Germline CDR1 is SEHNR and CDR2 is FQNEAQ (reference sequence). The CDR3 DNA reads as TGTGCCAGCATATGGAGGGACTCCTACAATGAGCAGTTCTTC. This translates into CASIWRDSYNEQFF.

The chain carries TRBV16 and TRBJ1-1; D unresolved. Per the germline V gene, CDR1 is KGHSY and CDR2 is FQNENV. The CDR3 sequence is 12 residues long. The V and J ends lost 3 bases and 3 bases respectively, with 5 bases between them. CDR3 nucleotides: TGTGCCAGCAGCCAGAAGTACACTGAAGCTTTCTTT. As protein: CASSQKYTEAFF.

This chain links TRBV7-2 with TRBJ2-7, with a possible D match to TRBD1 (6 bases). The V gene lost 5 bases and the J gene lost 0 bases, with 20 bases spanning the gap. The CDR3 length is 17 residues. The germline CDR1 and CDR2 sequences are SGHTA and FQGNSA. CDR3 residues: CASSPVGQTVSSYEQYF. As DNA, the CDR3 is TGTGCCAGCAGCCCCGTTGGACAGACCGTGAGCTCCTACGAGCAGTACTTC.

In this sample, this clonotype turned up once. V is TRBV12-3 or TRBV12-4 and J is TRBJ2-1; 7 nucleotides line up with TRBD1. Trimming cost V 6 bases and J 2 bases; bases outside gene matches: 7. CDR3 size: 15 residues. DNA for the CDR3: TGTGCCAGCAGCTCTCAGGGGGACACCTACAATGAGCAGTTCTTC. Amino acids: CASSSQGDTYNEQFF.

This chain connects TRBV24-1 to TRBJ2-7, with 11 bases fitting TRBD1. The V and J ends lost 5 bases and 6 bases, in that order; junction bases with no gene match: 8. The CDR3 is 15 residues long. CDR1 and CDR2 from the germline V gene are KGHDR and SFDVKD. The CDR3: CATSASGQGGPEQYV. For the CDR3, the DNA is TGTGCCACCAGTGCCTCGGGACAGGGGGGTCCCGAGCAGTACGTC.

V usage is TRBV15 and J usage is TRBJ2-1, with 11 positions matching TRBD1. The CDR3 spans 15 residues. The J segment lost 6 bases and the V segment lost 3 bases, leaving 4 bases of the junction unmatched. Germline CDR1 and CDR2: LNHNV and YYDKDF (reference sequence). The CDR3 sequence: CATSRDRGRANEQFF. In DNA form, the CDR3 reads TGTGCCACCAGCAGGGACAGGGGGCGAGCCAATGAGCAGTTCTTC.

The genes are TRBV20-1 and TRBJ2-1, with D tentatively TRBD1 or TRBD2 (6 bases each). There are 13 residues in the CDR3. V lost 1 base and J 5 bases, leaving 9 bases between the germline ends. Germline assignment: CDR1 DFQATT and CDR2 SNEGSKA (reference sequence). CDR3 in DNA: TGCAGTGCTAGAGGGGGGGCCGACAATGAGCAGTTCTTC. Protein sequence: CSARGGADNEQFF.

The chain combines TRBV30 with TRBJ1-1; D gene unclear. This CDR3 region has 13 residues. Germline CDR1 GTSNPN, CDR2 SVGIG (reference sequence). The V and J ends lost 6 bases and 1 base respectively, with 12 bases between them. The CDR3 DNA sequence: TGTGCCTGCGGCACGACGGAGAACACTGAAGCTTTCTTT. Translation: CACGTTENTEAFF. The whole variable domain, filled in from reference TRBV30 and TRBJ1-1, reads SQTIHQWPATLVQPVGSPLSLECTVEGTSNPNLYWYRQAAGRGLQLLFYSVGIGQISSEVPQNLSASRPQDRQFILSSKKLLLSDSGFYLCACGTTENTEAFFGQGTRLTVV.

The CDR3, as DNA: TGTGCCAGCAGCTCAACTCCGGGACAGTCTAACTATGGCTACACCTTC. It is translated as CASSSTPGQSNYGYTF. The chain links TRBV7-2 to TRBJ1-2; 7 nucleotides agree with TRBD1. This CDR3 contains 16 residues. After removal of 4 bases from V and 0 bases from J, the junction contained 8 bases not matched to a gene. Germline V gene sequence: CDR1 SGHTA, CDR2 FQGNSA.

For the CDR3, the DNA is TGTGCCTGGGGGACAGGGGTCTACAATGAGCAGTTCTTC. It is translated as CAWGTGVYNEQFF. The V gene is TRBV30, the J gene TRBJ2-1, with 10 bases fitting TRBD1. V lost 5 bases to trimming and J lost 3 bases; unmatched junction nucleotides: 1. Germline values: CDR1 GTSNPN, CDR2 SVGIG (reference sequence). The CDR3 is 13 residues long.

The chain is built from TRBV6-5 and TRBJ2-1; D remains ambiguous. V lost 1 base and J lost 1, with 2 bases in between. The CDR3 totals 13 residues. Germline loops: CDR1 MNHEY, CDR2 SVGAGI. In DNA, the CDR3 is TGTGCCAGCAGTTACTTTTCCTACAATGAGCAGTTCTTC. Its translation: CASSYFSYNEQFF.